Shown below are 10 T cell receptor beta chains from a single sample sequenced in a study of blood T cell repertoires in COVID-19. Only in-frame clones appear in the TCRdb table, and some are missing; sequencing was by immunoSEQ multiplex PCR. Among roughly 160,000 clones, approximately 84% were seen once, and the ten largest hold roughly an eighth. The specimen was peripheral blood. The source of these receptors is a man between 18 and 35 years old with active or convalescent COVID-19.

The CDR3 region has the DNA TGTGCCATCAGTGAGCCGGGACTAGCGGGAGGGTACAATGAGCAGTTCTTC. Protein: CAISEPGLAGGYNEQFF. V gene TRBV10-3 combines with J gene TRBJ2-1, with TRBD2 matching 16 bases. Germline V gene data show CDR1 as ENHRY and CDR2 as SYGVKD. The trim removed 2 bases at V and 4 bases at J, leaving 2 bases unmatched. The CDR3 covers 17 residues.

The rearrangement uses TRBV19 and TRBJ2-3; TRBD1 is a possible D gene (5 bases). The CDR3 length is 16 residues. Between the trimmed V and J ends, which lost 8 bases and 3 bases, there was a span of 21 bases. The germline gives CDR1 LNHDA, CDR2 SQIVND (reference sequence). CDR3 coding DNA: TGTGCCAGTTTCCCTCAGGGCGGTGCCTATACAGATACGCAGTATTTT. Protein: CASFPQGGAYTDTQYF.

This clone showed up just a few times. V usage is TRBV7-9 and J usage is TRBJ2-1; TRBD2 agrees at 7 bases. The V and J ends lost 2 bases and 3 bases, in that order; junction bases with no gene match: 7. The CDR3 runs 16 residues. The germline gives CDR1 SEHNR, CDR2 FQNEAQ (reference sequence). The chain's CDR3 is CASSLPGTTSYNEQFF. CDR3 in DNA: TGTGCCAGCAGCTTACCCGGGACTACTAGCTACAATGAGCAGTTCTTC.

The rearrangement joins TRBV5-4 to TRBJ2-5; 10 nucleotides line up with TRBD1. Per the germline V gene, CDR1 is SGHNT and CDR2 is YYREEE (reference sequence). The CDR3 totals 15 residues. The V and J ends lost 0 bases and 9 bases, in that order; junction bases with no gene match: 8. The CDR3 reads CASSLAGTGADPQYF. The CDR3, as DNA: TGTGCCAGCAGCTTGGCTGGGACAGGGGCCGACCCCCAGTACTTC.

The chain carries TRBV6-1 and TRBJ2-7, with D hard to call. Trimming pared 3 bases from V and 2 bases from J, leaving 11 bases between. Germline V CDR1 and CDR2: MNHNS, SASEGT. There are 14 residues in the CDR3. CDR3 region: CASSDATPPYEQYF. CDR3 DNA: TGTGCCAGCAGTGACGCAACTCCACCCTACGAGCAGTACTTC.

V and J are TRBV7-2 and TRBJ2-7; TRBD2 agrees at 14 bases. Germline V CDR1 and CDR2: SGHTA, FQGNSA. Unmatched junction bases numbered 4, after V lost 5 bases and J lost 4 bases. The CDR3 has 15 amino acids. This CDR3 reads CASSRGLAGVYEQYF. The CDR3 DNA reads TGTGCCAGCAGCAGGGGACTAGCGGGAGTGTACGAGCAGTACTTC.

V and J are TRBV5-5 and TRBJ2-7; D is possibly TRBD2 (5 bases). This CDR3 has 15 amino acids. Germline assignment: CDR1 SGHKS and CDR2 YYEKEE (reference sequence). The V and J ends lost 0 bases and 4 bases respectively, with 14 bases between them. The CDR3 DNA follows: TGTGCCAGCAGCTTGGCCCCAGGTCGGGAATACGAGCAGTACTTC. Translation: CASSLAPGREYEQYF.

CDR3 sequence (DNA): TGTGCCAGTAGTATTGCCCTTCTGGGACAGGGAACTTACACTGAAGCTTTCTTT. Translated, it gives CASSIALLGQGTYTEAFF. The chain uses TRBV19 and TRBJ1-1, with 9 nucleotides matching TRBD1. Per the germline V gene, CDR1 is LNHDA and CDR2 is SQIVND (reference sequence). The CDR3 is 18 residues long. Unmatched junction bases numbered 14, after V lost 3 bases and J lost 3 bases.

In the case of this clone: Without the conserved terminal phenylalanine or tryptophan, this CDR3 likely stems from a read error. The DNA is left out, because the CDR3 cannot be placed on it with certainty; the CDR3 is given as TCRdb lists it. This chain uses TRBV6-5 with TRBJ2-7; the table assigns TRBD1, which was not confirmed against the DNA. CDR1 is MNHEY, CDR2 SVGAGI, per germline. The CDR3 spans 10 amino acids, including both terminal residues. CDR3 protein: CASSYSRTAI.

V usage is TRBV6-5 and J usage is TRBJ2-7; 11 nucleotides match TRBD2. The junction had 4 bases not matched to a gene; V was cut back by 8 bases and J by 1 base. CDR1 MNHEY and CDR2 SVGAGI come from the germline V gene. The CDR3 has 14 residues. CDR3 nucleotide sequence: TGTGCCAGCGGTAGACTAGCGGGATCCTACGAGCAGTACTTC. It yields the protein CASGRLAGSYEQYF.